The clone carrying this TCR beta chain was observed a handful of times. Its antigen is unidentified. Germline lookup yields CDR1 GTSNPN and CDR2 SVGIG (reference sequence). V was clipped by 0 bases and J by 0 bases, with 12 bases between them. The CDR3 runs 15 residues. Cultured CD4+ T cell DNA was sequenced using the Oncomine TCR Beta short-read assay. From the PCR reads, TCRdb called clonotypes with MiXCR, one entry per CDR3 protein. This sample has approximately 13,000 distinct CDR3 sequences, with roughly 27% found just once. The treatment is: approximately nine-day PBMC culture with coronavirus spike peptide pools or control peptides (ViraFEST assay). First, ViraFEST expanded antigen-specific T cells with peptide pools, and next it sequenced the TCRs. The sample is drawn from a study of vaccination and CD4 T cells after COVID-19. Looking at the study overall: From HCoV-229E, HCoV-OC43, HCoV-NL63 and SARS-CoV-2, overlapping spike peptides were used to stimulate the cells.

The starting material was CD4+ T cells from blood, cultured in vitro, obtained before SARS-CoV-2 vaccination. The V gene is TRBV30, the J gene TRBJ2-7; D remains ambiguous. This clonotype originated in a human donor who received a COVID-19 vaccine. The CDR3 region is CAWSVHRPSSYEQYF. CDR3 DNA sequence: TGTGCCTGGAGTGTACATCGTCCTTCCTCCTACGAGCAGTACTTC.